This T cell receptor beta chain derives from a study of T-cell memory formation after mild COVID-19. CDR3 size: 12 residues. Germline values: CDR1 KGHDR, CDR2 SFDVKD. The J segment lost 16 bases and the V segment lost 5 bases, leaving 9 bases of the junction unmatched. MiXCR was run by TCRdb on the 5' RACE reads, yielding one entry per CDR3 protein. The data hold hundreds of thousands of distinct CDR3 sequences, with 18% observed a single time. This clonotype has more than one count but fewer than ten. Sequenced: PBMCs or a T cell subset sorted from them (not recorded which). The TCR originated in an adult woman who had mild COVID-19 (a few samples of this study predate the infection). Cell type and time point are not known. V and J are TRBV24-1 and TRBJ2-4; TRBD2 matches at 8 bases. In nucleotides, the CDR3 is TGTGCCACCAGTGGACGGGGGGGTATCTACTACTTC. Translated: CATSGRGGIYYF.